The 24 T cell receptor beta chains given below trace back to one sample, sequenced in a study of blood T cell repertoires in COVID-19. Here immunoSEQ multiplex PCR was the method, and the copy in TCRdb shows in-frame clones only, minus some. The data contain a few hundred thousand clones, 86% of them singletons. The material sequenced was PBMCs or T cells enriched from blood (not recorded which). Source of these receptors: a woman aged 18-30 years who had recovered from COVID-19.

The chain is built from TRBV10-3 and TRBJ2-1; D unresolved. The CDR3 is 13 residues long. CDR1 ENHRY and CDR2 SYGVKD come from the germline V gene. V lost 4 bases and J 3 bases, leaving 7 bases between the germline ends. The CDR3 DNA reads TGTGCCATCAGTGGAGAAAACTACAATGAGCAGTTCTTC. This sequence encodes CAISGENYNEQFF.

The rearrangement uses TRBV5-6 and TRBJ2-1; TRBD2 aligns across 8 bases. This CDR3 contains 16 residues. Germline lookup yields CDR1 SGHDT and CDR2 YYEEEE. V lost 4 bases, J lost 0 bases, and 6 bases stayed unmatched. CDR3 amino acids: CASSVERGSSYNEQFF. The CDR3, as DNA: TGTGCCAGCAGCGTAGAGCGGGGGAGCTCCTACAATGAGCAGTTCTTC.

This chain joins TRBV10-3 and TRBJ1-1, with TRBD1 matching over 7 bases. CDR3 length: 14 residues. Per germline, CDR1 ENHRY and CDR2 SYGVKD. After removal of 5 bases from V and 1 base from J, the junction contained 4 bases not matched to a gene. The CDR3 DNA sequence: TGTGCCATCAGTCGTGACAGGGAGAACACTGAAGCTTTCTTT. Protein product: CAISRDRENTEAFF.

The chain carries TRBV6-5 and TRBJ1-1; D is ambiguous. The CDR3 runs 14 residues. Per the germline V gene, CDR1 is MNHEY and CDR2 is SVGAGI. Between the trimmed V and J ends, which lost 4 bases and 5 bases, there was a span of 14 bases. CDR3 in DNA: TGTGCCAGCAGTTCATCGGGAGGGAGGACTGAAGCTTTCTTT. Its protein is CASSSSGGRTEAFF.

V usage is TRBV4-1 and J usage is TRBJ1-1; D not certain. This CDR3 has 16 amino acids. Trimming took off 3 bases at V and 0 bases at J, with 14 bases between the two ends. From germline, CDR1 is MGHRA and CDR2 YSYEKL. DNA of the CDR3: TGCGCCAGCAGCCATCCCCCCGAACAAATGAACACTGAAGCTTTCTTT. It translates to CASSHPPEQMNTEAFF.

V and J are TRBV9 and TRBJ2-7; D is possibly TRBD1 (6 bases). Germline CDR1 is SGDLS and CDR2 is YYNGEE. This CDR3 comprises 15 residues. Trimming left V 4 bases short and J 2 bases short, with 16 bases between. CDR3 sequence: CASSTGLDRTYEQYF. The CDR3 DNA follows: TGTGCCAGCAGCACCGGACTCGACAGGACCTACGAGCAGTACTTC. Complete variable domain (other parts from reference TRBV9 and TRBJ2-7): DSGVTQTPKHLITATGQRVTLRCSPRSGDLSVYWYQQSLDQGLQFLIQYYNGEERAKGNILERFSAQQFPDLHSELNLSSLELGDSALYFCASSTGLDRTYEQYFGPGTRLTVT.

V gene TRBV13 combines with J gene TRBJ2-1; D not certain. The CDR3 contains 12 residues. Germline-derived CDR1 and CDR2 are PRHDT and FYEKMQ (reference sequence). The V gene lost 5 bases and the J gene lost 5 bases, with 7 bases spanning the gap. This chain's CDR3 is CASSPGNNEQFF. DNA of the CDR3: TGTGCCAGCAGCCCAGGTAACAATGAGCAGTTCTTC.

The V and J genes are TRBV5-1 and TRBJ2-2; 11 nucleotides line up with TRBD2. CDR1 SGHRS and CDR2 YFSETQ come from the germline V gene. The junction had 9 bases not matched to a gene; V was cut back by 0 bases and J by 5 bases. This CDR3 is 18 amino acids long. The CDR3 nucleotides read TGCGCCAGCAGCTTGGGCTCAACGGGACTAGCGGATACCGGGGAGCTGTTTTTT. This translates into CASSLGSTGLADTGELFF.

The chain joins TRBV7-9 to TRBJ2-7; perhaps TRBD1 as D (5 bases). Trimming removed 5 bases at V and 6 bases at J, with 17 bases between. Germline CDR1 and CDR2: SEHNR and FQNEAQ (reference sequence). The CDR3 contains 14 residues. In DNA, the CDR3 is TGTGCCAGCAGCCCAGGGTGGGGCGGCCCCGAGCAGTACTTC. Translating it yields CASSPGWGGPEQYF.

The CDR3 nucleotides read TGTGCCAGCAGCTGGGCCCCGAACACTGAAGCTTTCTTT. This codes for CASSWAPNTEAFF. The chain links TRBV14 to TRBJ1-1; D remains unclear. This CDR3 spans 13 amino acids. Germline V gene sequence: CDR1 SGHDN, CDR2 FVKESK. Trimming took off 5 bases at V and 1 base at J, with 8 bases between the two ends.

Regarding this clone: Other nucleotide sequences in the sample specify the same CDR3. The rearrangement joins TRBV5-1 to TRBJ1-2; the D gene is possibly TRBD1 (5 bases). V shed 4 bases and J shed 2 bases, with 9 bases lying between them. Germline CDR1 is SGHRS and CDR2 is YFSETQ. CDR3 length: 13 residues. The CDR3 DNA is TGCGCCAGCAGCCAAGACAGCAACTATGGCTACACCTTC. Residues: CASSQDSNYGYTF.

The chain uses TRBV3-1 (or the pseudogene TRBV3-2) and TRBJ2-1, with 7 bases that match TRBD1. The CDR3 sequence is 15 residues long. CDR1 and CDR2 from the germline V gene are LGHDT and YNNKEL (reference sequence). The junction had 6 bases not matched to a gene; V was cut back by 1 base and J by 6 bases. The CDR3 region is CASSQVQGVGNEQFF. The CDR3 region has the DNA TGTGCCAGCAGCCAAGTTCAGGGGGTAGGCAATGAGCAGTTCTTC.

The CDR3 DNA is TGCAGCGTTGAAAACCCCGGGACTAGCGTGGGCGAGCAGTACTTC. Its translation: CSVENPGTSVGEQYF. V gene TRBV29-1 combines with J gene TRBJ2-7; 10 positions agree with TRBD2. The germline CDR1 and CDR2 sequences are SQVTM and ANQGSEA. This CDR3 has 15 amino acids. V dropped 2 bases and J dropped 6; count of bases not matched to a gene: 10.

The V and J genes are TRBV24-1 and TRBJ1-5, with TRBD1 matching 8 bases. Germline lookup yields CDR1 KGHDR and CDR2 SFDVKD. V lost 4 bases to trimming and J lost 7 bases; unmatched junction nucleotides: 8. The CDR3 runs 15 residues. The CDR3 bases are TGTGCCACCAGTGAGGTTCAGGGGGCGGAACAGCCCCAGCATTTT. Translated: CATSEVQGAEQPQHF.

This chain connects TRBV11-3 to TRBJ2-1; 7 bases are shared with TRBD2. The ends lost 0 bases at V and 8 bases at J; junction bases unmatched: 13. This CDR3 is built from 17 residues. CDR1 and CDR2 from the germline V gene are SGHNT and YENEEA. The CDR3 sequence: CASSLDSGRAGTDEQFF. The CDR3 nucleotides read TGTGCCAGCAGCTTAGATTCGGGGAGGGCCGGTACAGATGAGCAGTTCTTC.

The rearrangement joins TRBV29-1 to TRBJ1-4, with 8 bases aligning to TRBD1. Losses at the gene ends were 6 bases for V and 3 bases for J; bases not matched to a gene: 3. The CDR3 length is 13 residues. Germline CDR1 reads SQVTM; CDR2 reads ANQGSEA. In nucleotides, the CDR3 is TGCAGCGTCGGACAGGGTCCTAATGAAAAACTGTTTTTT. It specifies CSVGQGPNEKLFF.

This clone came up a few times. The chain links TRBV4-2 to TRBJ1-1; D is possibly TRBD1 (5 bases). Germline CDR1 reads LGHNA; CDR2 reads YNFKEQ. V was trimmed by 0 bases and J by 1 base, leaving 12 bases between them. The CDR3 contains 16 residues. The CDR3 region is CASSQDHNRPNTEAFF. The CDR3 DNA reads TGTGCCAGCAGCCAAGATCATAACAGGCCGAACACTGAAGCTTTCTTT.

This chain links TRBV2 with TRBJ2-3; the match to TRBD2 covers 7 bases. There are 15 residues in the CDR3. CDR1 is SNHLY, CDR2 FYNNEI, per germline. V shed 4 bases, J shed 6 bases, and the junction held 10 bases outside the gene matches. DNA of the CDR3: TGTGCCAGCAGTGTGCCAGCGGGGCTCGCGGATACGCAGTATTTT. It specifies CASSVPAGLADTQYF.

A single count supports this clone. The chain carries TRBV7-6 and TRBJ1-3; TRBD1 agrees at 8 bases. This CDR3 has 18 residues. Germline lookup yields CDR1 SGHVS and CDR2 FNYEAQ. The trim removed 1 base at V and 0 bases at J, leaving 8 bases unmatched. This CDR3 reads CASSLGRQGPHSGNTIYF. For the CDR3, the DNA is TGTGCCAGCAGCTTAGGGCGACAGGGGCCTCACTCTGGAAACACCATATATTTT.

V and J are TRBV19 and TRBJ1-2, with D perhaps matching TRBD1 (6 bases). The CDR3 is made up of 15 amino acids. The germline V gene encodes CDR1 LNHDA and CDR2 SQIVND (reference sequence). Trimming removed 1 base from V and 4 bases from J, with 13 bases in between. CDR3 coding DNA: TGTGCCAGTAGTATAGGGAACAGGGCCCTCTATGGCTACACCTTC. Translation: CASSIGNRALYGYTF.

This sequence joins TRBV2 and TRBJ2-7, with 7 bases fitting TRBD1. CDR1 and CDR2 from the germline V gene are SNHLY and FYNNEI. CDR3 length: 14 amino acids. V was clipped by 7 bases and J by 0 bases; unmatched bases: 6. CDR3 bases: TGTGCCAGCATCCGTCAGGGGGACTCCTACGAGCAGTACTTC. Translation: CASIRQGDSYEQYF.

This clone was detected only a few times. The chain links TRBV7-9 to TRBJ2-7; no firm D call. Trimming took 3 bases from V and 0 from J, leaving 6 bases between them. Germline V CDR1 and CDR2: SEHNR, FQNEAQ (reference sequence). This CDR3 contains 13 residues. The CDR3 sequence: CASSFPLSYEQYF. The CDR3 nucleotides are TGTGCCAGCAGCTTCCCCCTCTCCTACGAGCAGTACTTC.

The CDR3 DNA reads as TGCGCCAGCAGCTTGGTGGGGACAGGGGGCACAGATACGCAGTATTTT. Translated, it gives CASSLVGTGGTDTQYF. The V gene is TRBV5-1, the J gene TRBJ2-3; 10 positions match TRBD1. The length of the CDR3 is 16 residues. Trimming took 0 bases from V and 1 from J; bases not matched to a gene: 2. The V gene's germline CDR1 is SGHRS and CDR2 YFSETQ.

The rearrangement links TRBV6-5 to TRBJ1-4, with 10 bases fitting TRBD1. CDR1 MNHEY and CDR2 SVGAGI come from the germline V gene. The CDR3 covers 14 residues. Trimming at V came to 5 bases and at J to 14 bases, leaving 11 bases not matched to a gene. The CDR3 DNA reads as TGTGCCAGCAGTACCCGACAGGGGGCTAAGATCCTGTTTTTT. Translated, it gives CASSTRQGAKILFF.